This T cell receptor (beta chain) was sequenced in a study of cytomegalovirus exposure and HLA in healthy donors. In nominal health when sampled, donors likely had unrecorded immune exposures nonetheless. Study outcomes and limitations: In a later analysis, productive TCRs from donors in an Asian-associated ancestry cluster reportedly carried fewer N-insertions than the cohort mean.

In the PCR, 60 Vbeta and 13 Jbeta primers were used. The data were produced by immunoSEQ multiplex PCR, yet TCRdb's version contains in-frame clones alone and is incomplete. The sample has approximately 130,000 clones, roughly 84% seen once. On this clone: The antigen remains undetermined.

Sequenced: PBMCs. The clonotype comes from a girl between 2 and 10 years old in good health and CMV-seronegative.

The CDR3 spells CASSPDRARWNQPQHF. Written as DNA, the CDR3 is TGTGCCAGCAGTCCAGACAGGGCAAGGTGGAATCAGCCCCAGCATTTT. The gene calls are TRBV27 and TRBJ1-5; 7 bases agree with TRBD1. The CDR3 runs 16 residues. Germline CDR1 MNHEY, CDR2 SMNVEV (reference sequence). With 5 bases clipped from V and 4 bases from J, the junction kept 11 bases outside the gene matches.